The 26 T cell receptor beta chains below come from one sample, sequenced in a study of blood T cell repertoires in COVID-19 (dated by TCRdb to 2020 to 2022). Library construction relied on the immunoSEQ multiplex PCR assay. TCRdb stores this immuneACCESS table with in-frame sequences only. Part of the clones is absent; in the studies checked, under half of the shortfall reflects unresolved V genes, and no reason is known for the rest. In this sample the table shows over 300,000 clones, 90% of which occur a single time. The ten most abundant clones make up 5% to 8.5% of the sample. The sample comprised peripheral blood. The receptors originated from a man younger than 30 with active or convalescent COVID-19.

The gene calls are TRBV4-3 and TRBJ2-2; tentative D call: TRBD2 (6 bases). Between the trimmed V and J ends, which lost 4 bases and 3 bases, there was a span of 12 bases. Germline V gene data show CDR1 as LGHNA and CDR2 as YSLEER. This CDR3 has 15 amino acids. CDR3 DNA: TGCGCCAGCAGCCCAGCTCCGGGGGACACCGGGGAGCTGTTTTTT. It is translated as CASSPAPGDTGELFF.

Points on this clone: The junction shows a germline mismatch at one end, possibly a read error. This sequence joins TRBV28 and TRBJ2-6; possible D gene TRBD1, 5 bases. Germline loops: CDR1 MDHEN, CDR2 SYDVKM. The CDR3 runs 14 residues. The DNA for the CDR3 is TGTGCCAGCAGTCCCCCCAGTGGGGCCAACGTGCTGACTTTC. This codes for CASSPPSGANVLTF.

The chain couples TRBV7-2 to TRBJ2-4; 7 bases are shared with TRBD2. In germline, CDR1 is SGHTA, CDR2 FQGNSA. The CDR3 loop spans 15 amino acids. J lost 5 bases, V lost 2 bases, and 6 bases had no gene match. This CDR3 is CASSLRGLTQNIQYF. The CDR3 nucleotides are TGTGCCAGCAGCTTAAGGGGACTAACTCAAAACATTCAGTACTTC.

CDR3: CASSPPGEGENSPLHF. The CDR3 DNA reads TGCGCCAGCAGCCCCCCAGGGGAAGGGGAGAATTCACCCCTCCACTTT. The chain couples TRBV5-1 to TRBJ1-6; a possible D gene is TRBD1 (6 bases). CDR3 length equals 16 residues. Germline V gives CDR1 SGHRS, CDR2 YFSETQ. Trimming cost V 4 bases and J 7 bases, with 18 bases left between them.

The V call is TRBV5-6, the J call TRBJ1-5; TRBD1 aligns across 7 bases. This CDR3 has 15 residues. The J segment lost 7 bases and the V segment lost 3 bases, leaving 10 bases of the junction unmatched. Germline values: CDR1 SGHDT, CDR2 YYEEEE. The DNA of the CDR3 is TGTGCCAGCAGCTACTATACAGGGGTGGGACAGCCCCAGCATTTT. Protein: CASSYYTGVGQPQHF.

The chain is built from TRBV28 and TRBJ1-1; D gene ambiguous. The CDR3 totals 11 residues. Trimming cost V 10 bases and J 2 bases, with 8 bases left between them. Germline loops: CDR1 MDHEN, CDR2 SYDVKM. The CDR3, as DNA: TGTGCCACCTTCGTAAACACTGAAGCTTTCTTT. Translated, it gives CATFVNTEAFF.

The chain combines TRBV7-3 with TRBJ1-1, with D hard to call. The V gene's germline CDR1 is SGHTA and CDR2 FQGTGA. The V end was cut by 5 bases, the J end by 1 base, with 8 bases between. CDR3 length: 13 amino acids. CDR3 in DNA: TGTGCCAGCAGCCGCGAAACGAACACTGAAGCTTTCTTT. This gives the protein CASSRETNTEAFF.

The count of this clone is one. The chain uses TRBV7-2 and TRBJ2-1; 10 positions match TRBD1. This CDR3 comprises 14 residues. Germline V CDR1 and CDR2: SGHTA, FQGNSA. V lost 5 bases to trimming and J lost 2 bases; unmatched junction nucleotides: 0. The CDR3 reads CASSDRGPYNEQFF. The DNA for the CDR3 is TGTGCCAGCAGCGACAGGGGGCCCTACAATGAGCAGTTCTTC.

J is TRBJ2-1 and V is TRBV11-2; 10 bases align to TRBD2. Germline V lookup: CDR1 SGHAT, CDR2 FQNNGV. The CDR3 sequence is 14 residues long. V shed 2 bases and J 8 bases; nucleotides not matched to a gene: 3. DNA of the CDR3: TGTGCCAGCAGCTTAACTAGCGGGACGGATGAGCAGTTCTTC. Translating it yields CASSLTSGTDEQFF.

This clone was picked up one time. CDR3 region: CASSLDPGVNTEAFF. In DNA form, the CDR3 reads TGCGCCAGCAGCTTGGATCCAGGGGTGAACACTGAAGCTTTCTTT. The chain couples TRBV5-1 to TRBJ1-1; possibly TRBD1 for D (6 bases). This CDR3 is 15 amino acids long. V dropped 0 bases and J dropped 0 bases, with 9 bases sitting between them. Germline V CDR1 and CDR2: SGHRS, YFSETQ.

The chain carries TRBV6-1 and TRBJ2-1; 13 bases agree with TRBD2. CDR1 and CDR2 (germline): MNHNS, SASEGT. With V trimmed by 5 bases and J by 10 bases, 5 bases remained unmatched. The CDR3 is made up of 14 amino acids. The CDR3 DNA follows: TGTGCCAGCAGTTCCCCGGGACTAGCGGGAGAGCAGTTCTTC. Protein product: CASSSPGLAGEQFF.

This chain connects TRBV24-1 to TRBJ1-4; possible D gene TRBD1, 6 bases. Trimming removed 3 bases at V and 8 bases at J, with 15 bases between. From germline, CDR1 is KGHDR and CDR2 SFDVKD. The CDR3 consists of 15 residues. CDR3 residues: CATSDPGRGGEKLFF. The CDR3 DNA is TGTGCCACCAGTGATCCGGGCAGGGGAGGGGAAAAACTGTTTTTT.

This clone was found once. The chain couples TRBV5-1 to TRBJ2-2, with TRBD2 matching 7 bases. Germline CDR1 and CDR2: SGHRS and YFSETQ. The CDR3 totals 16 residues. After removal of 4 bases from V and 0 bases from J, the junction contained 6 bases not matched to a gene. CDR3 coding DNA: TGCGCCAGCAGCCTGGACGCGGGGGCGAACACCGGGGAGCTGTTTTTT. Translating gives CASSLDAGANTGELFF.

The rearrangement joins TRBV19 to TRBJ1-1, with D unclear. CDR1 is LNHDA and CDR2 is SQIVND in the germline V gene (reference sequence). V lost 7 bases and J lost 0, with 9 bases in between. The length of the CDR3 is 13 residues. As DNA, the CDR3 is TGTGCCAGTACCCAACATATGAACACTGAAGCTTTCTTT. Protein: CASTQHMNTEAFF.

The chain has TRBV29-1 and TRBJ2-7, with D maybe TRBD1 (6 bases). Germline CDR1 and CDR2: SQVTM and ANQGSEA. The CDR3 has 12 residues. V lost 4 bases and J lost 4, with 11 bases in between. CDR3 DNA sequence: TGCAGCGTTGTCCGCAGGGGTTACGAGCAGTACTTC. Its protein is CSVVRRGYEQYF.

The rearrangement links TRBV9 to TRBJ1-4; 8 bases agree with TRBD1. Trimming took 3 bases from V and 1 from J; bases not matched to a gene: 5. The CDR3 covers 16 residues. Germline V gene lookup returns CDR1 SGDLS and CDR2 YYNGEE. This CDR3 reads CASSADRGVTNEKLFF. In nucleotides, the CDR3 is TGTGCCAGCAGCGCCGACAGGGGTGTAACTAATGAAAAACTGTTTTTT.

The CDR3 DNA is TGTGCCAGCAGCCAAGGGGCGTTCTATGGCTACACCTTC. It specifies CASSQGAFYGYTF. The gene calls are TRBV3-1 (or the pseudogene TRBV3-2) and TRBJ1-2; unclear D gene. Germline V gene sequence: CDR1 LGHDT, CDR2 YNNKEL (reference sequence). The V gene lost 1 base and the J gene lost 4 bases, with 7 bases spanning the gap. This CDR3 is 13 amino acids long.

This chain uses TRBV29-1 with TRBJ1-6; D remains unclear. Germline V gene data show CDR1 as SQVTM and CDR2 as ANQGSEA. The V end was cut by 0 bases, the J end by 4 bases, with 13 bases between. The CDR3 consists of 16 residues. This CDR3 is CSVEDRGNRYNSPLHF. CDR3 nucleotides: TGCAGCGTTGAAGATCGAGGGAATAGGTATAATTCACCCCTCCACTTT.

The CDR3 is CASSGDRESDTQYF. Written as DNA, the CDR3 is TGTGCCAGCAGCGGCGACAGGGAGTCAGATACGCAGTATTTT. V gene TRBV5-5 combines with J gene TRBJ2-3; 7 bases match TRBD1. V trimming: 4 bases; J trimming: 4 bases; junction bases outside the gene matches: 6. Germline V gives CDR1 SGHKS, CDR2 YYEKEE (reference sequence). The CDR3 loop spans 14 amino acids.

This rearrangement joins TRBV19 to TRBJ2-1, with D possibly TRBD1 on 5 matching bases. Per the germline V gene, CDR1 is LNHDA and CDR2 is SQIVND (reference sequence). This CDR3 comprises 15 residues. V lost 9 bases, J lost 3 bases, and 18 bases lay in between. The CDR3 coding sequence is TGTGCCAGCTCAACAACCGACAGCCGCTACAATGAGCAGTTCTTC. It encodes CASSTTDSRYNEQFF.

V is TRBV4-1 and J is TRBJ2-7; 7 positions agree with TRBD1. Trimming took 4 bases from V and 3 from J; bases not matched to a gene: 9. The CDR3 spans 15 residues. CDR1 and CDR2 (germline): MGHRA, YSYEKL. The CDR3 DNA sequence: TGCGCCAGCAGCCGGGGGACAGATCCTAACTACGAGCAGTACTTC. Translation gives CASSRGTDPNYEQYF.

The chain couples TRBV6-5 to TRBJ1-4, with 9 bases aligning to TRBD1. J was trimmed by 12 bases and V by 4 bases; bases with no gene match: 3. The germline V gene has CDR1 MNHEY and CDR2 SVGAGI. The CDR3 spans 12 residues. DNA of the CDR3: TGTGCCAGCAGTTCTTACAGGGGGCAACTGTTTTTT. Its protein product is CASSSYRGQLFF.

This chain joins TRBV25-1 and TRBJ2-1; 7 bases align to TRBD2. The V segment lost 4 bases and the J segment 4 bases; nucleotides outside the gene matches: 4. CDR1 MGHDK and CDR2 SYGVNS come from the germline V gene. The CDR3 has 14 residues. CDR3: CASSVAGLYNEQFF. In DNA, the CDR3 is TGTGCCAGCAGTGTAGCGGGCTTATACAATGAGCAGTTCTTC.

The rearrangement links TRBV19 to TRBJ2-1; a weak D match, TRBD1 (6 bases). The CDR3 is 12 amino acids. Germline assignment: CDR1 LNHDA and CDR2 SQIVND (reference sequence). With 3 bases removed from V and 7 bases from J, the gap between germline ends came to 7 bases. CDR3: CASSIRGNEQFF. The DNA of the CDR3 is TGTGCCAGTAGTATTAGGGGGAATGAGCAGTTCTTC.

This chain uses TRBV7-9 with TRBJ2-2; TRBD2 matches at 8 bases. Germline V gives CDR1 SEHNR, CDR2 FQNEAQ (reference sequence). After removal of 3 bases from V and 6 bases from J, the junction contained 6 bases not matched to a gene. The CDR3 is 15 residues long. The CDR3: CASSFLAGLAGELFF. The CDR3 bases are TGTGCCAGCAGCTTCCTAGCGGGTCTCGCCGGGGAGCTGTTTTTT.

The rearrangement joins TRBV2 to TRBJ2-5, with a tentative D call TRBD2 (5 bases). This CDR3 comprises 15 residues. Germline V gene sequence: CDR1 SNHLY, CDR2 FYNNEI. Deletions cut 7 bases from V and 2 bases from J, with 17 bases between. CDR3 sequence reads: CASMKSGAKQETQYF. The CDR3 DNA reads TGTGCCAGCATGAAGAGCGGAGCAAAACAAGAGACCCAGTACTTC.